The entry that follows covers one TCR beta chain sequence. The antigen is unknown. Libraries were prepared by immunoSEQ multiplex PCR; TCRdb keeps only in-frame clonotypes and omits some of them. The sample lists roughly 120,000 clones, more than 70% occurring once. The sample comes from a study of cytomegalovirus exposure and HLA in healthy donors. Broader study findings: Some TCR beta chains (more than 150 of them) were listed as cytomegalovirus-associated.

V lost 6 bases and J 1 base, leaving 11 bases between the germline ends. The CDR3 contains 13 residues. From germline, CDR1 is SGHDT and CDR2 YYEEEE. The specimen sequenced was PBMCs. The source of this sequence is a man aged 18 to 29 in good health and CMV-seronegative. The chain has TRBV5-6 and TRBJ2-7; D call uncertain. The chain's CDR3 is CASMVGGSYEQYF. CDR3 sequence (DNA): TGTGCCAGCATGGTCGGCGGATCCTACGAGCAGTACTTC.